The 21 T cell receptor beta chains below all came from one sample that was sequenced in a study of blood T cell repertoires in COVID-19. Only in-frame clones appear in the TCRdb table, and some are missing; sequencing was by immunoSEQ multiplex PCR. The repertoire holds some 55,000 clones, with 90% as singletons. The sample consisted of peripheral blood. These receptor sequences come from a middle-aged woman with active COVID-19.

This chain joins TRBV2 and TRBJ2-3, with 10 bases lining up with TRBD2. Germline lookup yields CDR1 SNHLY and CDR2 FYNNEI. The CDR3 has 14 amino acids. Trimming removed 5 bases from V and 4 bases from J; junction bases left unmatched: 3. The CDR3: CASSFSGGADTQYF. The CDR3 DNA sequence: TGTGCCAGCAGTTTCAGCGGGGGGGCAGATACGCAGTATTTT.

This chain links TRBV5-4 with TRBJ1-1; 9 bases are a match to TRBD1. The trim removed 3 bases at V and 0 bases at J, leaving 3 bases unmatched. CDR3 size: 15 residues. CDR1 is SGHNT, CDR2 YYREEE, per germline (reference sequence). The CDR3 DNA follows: TGTGCCAGCAGCTGGGGGGACAGGGTGAACACTGAAGCTTTCTTT. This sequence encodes CASSWGDRVNTEAFF.

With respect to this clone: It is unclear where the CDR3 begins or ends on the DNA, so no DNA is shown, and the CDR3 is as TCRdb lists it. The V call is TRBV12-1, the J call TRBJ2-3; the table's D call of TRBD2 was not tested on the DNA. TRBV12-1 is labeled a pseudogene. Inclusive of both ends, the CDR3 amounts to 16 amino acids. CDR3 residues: CASSSSWGDGTDTQYF.

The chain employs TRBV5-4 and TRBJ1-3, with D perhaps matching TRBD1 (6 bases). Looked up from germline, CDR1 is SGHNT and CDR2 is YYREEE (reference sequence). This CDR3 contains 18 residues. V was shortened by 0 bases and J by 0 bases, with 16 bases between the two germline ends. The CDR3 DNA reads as TGTGCCAGCAGCTTGGGTTCTGGGGGGGCCGCCTCTGGAAACACCATATATTTT. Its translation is CASSLGSGGAASGNTIYF.

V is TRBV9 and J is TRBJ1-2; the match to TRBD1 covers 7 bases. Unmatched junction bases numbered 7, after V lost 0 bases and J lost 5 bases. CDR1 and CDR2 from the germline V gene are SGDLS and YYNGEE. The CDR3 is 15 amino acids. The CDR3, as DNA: TGTGCCAGCAGCGTAGGGGCAGGGGGACGTTATGGCTACACCTTC. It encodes CASSVGAGGRYGYTF.

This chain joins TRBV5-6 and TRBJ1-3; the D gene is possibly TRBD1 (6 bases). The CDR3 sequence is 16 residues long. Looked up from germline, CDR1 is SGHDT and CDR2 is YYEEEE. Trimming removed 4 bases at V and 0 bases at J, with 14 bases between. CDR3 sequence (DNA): TGTGCCAGCAGCCCGTTGACAGGACACTCTGGAAACACCATATATTTT. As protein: CASSPLTGHSGNTIYF. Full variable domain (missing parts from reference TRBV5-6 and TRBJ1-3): DAGVTQSPTHLIKTRGQQVTLRCSPKSGHDTVSWYQQALGQGPQFIFQYYEEEERQRGNFPDRFSGHQFPNYSSELNVNALLLGDSALYLCASSPLTGHSGNTIYFGEGSWLTVV.

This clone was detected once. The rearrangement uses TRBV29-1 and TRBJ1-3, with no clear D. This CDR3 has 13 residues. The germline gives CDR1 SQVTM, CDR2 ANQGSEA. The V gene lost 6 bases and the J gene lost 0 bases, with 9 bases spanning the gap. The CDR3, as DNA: TGCAGCGTCCGGGTTAGCTCTGGAAACACCATATATTTT. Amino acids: CSVRVSSGNTIYF.

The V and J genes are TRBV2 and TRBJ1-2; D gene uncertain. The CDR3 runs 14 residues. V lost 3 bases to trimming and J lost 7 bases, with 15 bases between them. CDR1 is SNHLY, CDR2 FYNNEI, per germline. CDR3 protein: CASSELFSSGGYTF. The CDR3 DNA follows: TGTGCCAGCAGTGAGTTGTTCAGCTCGGGTGGCTACACCTTC.

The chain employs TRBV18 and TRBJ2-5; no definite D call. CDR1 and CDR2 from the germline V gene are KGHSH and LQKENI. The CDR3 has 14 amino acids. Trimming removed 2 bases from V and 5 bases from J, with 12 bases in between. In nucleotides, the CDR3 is TGTGCCAGCTCACCATCGGGTAGAACTGAGACCCAGTACTTC. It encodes CASSPSGRTETQYF.

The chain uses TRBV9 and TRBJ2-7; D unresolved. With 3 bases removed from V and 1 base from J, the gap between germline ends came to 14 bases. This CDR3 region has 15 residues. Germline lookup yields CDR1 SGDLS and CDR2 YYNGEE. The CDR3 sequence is CASSESTGSSYEQYF. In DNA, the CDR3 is TGTGCCAGCAGCGAAAGTACGGGTTCTTCCTACGAGCAGTACTTC.

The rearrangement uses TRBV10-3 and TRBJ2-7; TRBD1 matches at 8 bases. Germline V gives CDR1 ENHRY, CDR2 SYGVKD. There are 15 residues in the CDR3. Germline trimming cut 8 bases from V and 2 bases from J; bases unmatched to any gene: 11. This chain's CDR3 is CAIQGRDRSTYEQYF. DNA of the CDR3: TGTGCCATCCAAGGGCGGGACAGGAGCACCTACGAGCAGTACTTC.

The CDR3, as DNA: TGCGCCAGCAGCTCGGGGGACAGGGGCATCTATGGCTACACCTTC. Its protein is CASSSGDRGIYGYTF. The rearrangement uses TRBV5-1 and TRBJ1-2; TRBD1 agrees at 10 bases. Germline CDR1 is SGHRS and CDR2 is YFSETQ. The CDR3 is made up of 15 amino acids. The V segment lost 3 bases and the J segment 4 bases; nucleotides outside the gene matches: 6.

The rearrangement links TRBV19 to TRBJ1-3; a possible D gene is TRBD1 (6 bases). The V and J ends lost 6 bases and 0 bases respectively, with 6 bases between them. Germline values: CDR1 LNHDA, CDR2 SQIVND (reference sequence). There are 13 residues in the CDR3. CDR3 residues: CASRQGSGNTIYF. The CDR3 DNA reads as TGTGCCAGTAGACAGGGCTCTGGAAACACCATATATTTT.

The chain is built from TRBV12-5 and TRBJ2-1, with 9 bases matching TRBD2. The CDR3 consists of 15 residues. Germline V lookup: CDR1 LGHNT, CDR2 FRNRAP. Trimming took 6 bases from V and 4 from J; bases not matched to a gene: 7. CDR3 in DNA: TGTGCTAGTGGCCCGAGCGGGGGGCTTTACAATGAGCAGTTCTTC. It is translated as CASGPSGGLYNEQFF.

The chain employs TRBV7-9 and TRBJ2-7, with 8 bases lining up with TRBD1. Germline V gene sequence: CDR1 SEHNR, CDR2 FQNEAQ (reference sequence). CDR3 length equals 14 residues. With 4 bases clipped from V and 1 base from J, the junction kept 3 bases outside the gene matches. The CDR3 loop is CASSSGQGSYEQYF. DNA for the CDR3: TGTGCCAGCAGCTCCGGACAGGGATCCTACGAGCAGTACTTC.

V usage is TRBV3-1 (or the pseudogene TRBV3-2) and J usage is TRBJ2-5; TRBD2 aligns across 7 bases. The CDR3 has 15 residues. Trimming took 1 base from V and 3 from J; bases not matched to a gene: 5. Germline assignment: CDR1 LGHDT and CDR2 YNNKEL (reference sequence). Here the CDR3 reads CASSQGRGVKETQYF. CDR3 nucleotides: TGTGCCAGCAGCCAAGGCCGGGGGGTGAAAGAGACCCAGTACTTC.

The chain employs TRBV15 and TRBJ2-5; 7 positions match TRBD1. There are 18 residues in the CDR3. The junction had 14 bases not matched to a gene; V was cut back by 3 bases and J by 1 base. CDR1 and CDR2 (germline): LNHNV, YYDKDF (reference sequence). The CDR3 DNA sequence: TGTGCCACCAGCAGCCCCGCTGGTATGGGGACAGTCCAAGAGACCCAGTACTTC. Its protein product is CATSSPAGMGTVQETQYF.

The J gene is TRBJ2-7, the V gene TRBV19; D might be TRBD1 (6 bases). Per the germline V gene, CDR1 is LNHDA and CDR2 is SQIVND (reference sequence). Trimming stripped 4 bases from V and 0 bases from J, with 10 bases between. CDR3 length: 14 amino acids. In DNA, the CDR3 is TGTGCCAGTAGTACTCCGGGACACTCCTACGAGCAGTACTTC. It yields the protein CASSTPGHSYEQYF.

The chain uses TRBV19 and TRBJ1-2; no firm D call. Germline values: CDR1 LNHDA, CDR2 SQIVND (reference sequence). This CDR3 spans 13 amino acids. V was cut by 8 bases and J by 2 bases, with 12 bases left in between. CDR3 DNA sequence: TGTGCCAGTGGACGGACTATCAACTATGGCTACACCTTC. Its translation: CASGRTINYGYTF.

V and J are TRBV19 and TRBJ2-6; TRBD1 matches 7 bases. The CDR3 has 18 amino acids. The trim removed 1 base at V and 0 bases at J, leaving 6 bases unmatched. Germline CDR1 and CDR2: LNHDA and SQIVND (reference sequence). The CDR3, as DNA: TGTGCCAGTAGTATAGCGGTGGGACAGTTCTCTGGGGCCAACGTCCTGACTTTC. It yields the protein CASSIAVGQFSGANVLTF.

CDR3 sequence (DNA): TGTGCCAGCATGTACAGCTCTGGAAACACCATATATTTT. Its protein product is CASMYSSGNTIYF. The J gene is TRBJ1-3, the V gene TRBV12-3 or TRBV12-4; no clear D gene. The germline V and J ends were trimmed by 7 bases and 0 bases, with 7 bases remaining between them. This CDR3 is built from 13 residues.